The 21 T cell receptor beta chains reported below all come from one sample, sequenced in a study of T cells expressing NK-cell markers. Reanalyzing the 5' RACE reads, TCRdb keeps one entry per CDR3 protein, without DNA. The sample table sets out about 460,000 distinct CDR3 sequences. Sequenced input: blood T cells: a sorted CD56 or NKG2C T cell subset, CD4+ or CD8+ T cells, or bulk PBMC T cells (not recorded which). Source of these receptors: a woman aged 50 to 60 in good health.

The gene calls are TRBV3-1 and TRBJ2-1; the TCRdb call, TRBD1, lacks DNA for checking. This CDR3 is 15 amino acids long. Germline V gene data show CDR1 as LGHDT and CDR2 as YNNKEL (reference sequence). CDR3 protein: CASSRRGPNYNEQFF.

This chain connects TRBV6-2 or TRBV6-3 to TRBJ2-3; no DNA is available, so the TRBD2 call from TCRdb remains unchecked. Germline V gene lookup returns CDR1 MNHEY and CDR2 SVGEGT. This CDR3 region has 16 residues. The CDR3 sequence: CASSSPGLPFTDTQYF.

This chain links TRBV3-1 with TRBJ1-2. The germline CDR1 and CDR2 sequences are LGHDT and YNNKEL (reference sequence). This CDR3 comprises 13 residues. The CDR3 region is CASSQLDYSGYTF.

The genes are TRBV15 and TRBJ2-5; TCRdb returns TRBD1, unconfirmable since there is no DNA. Germline V gives CDR1 LNHNV, CDR2 YYDKDF (reference sequence). The CDR3 consists of 13 residues. CDR3 amino acids: CATSRDLLGDQYF.

The J gene is TRBJ2-3, the V gene TRBV6-5; TCRdb reports TRBD2, a call that lacks DNA to check it against. The CDR3 is 12 residues long. From germline, CDR1 is MNHEY and CDR2 SVGAGI. The chain's CDR3 is CASSGAPDTQYF.

The rearrangement uses TRBV29-1 and TRBJ2-3; TCRdb's D call, TRBD1, is unchecked because there is no DNA. Germline CDR1 is SQVTM and CDR2 is ANQGSEA. The CDR3 extends over 15 amino acids. The CDR3 region is CSARNPTGVLFTQYF.

The chain couples TRBV6-2 or TRBV6-3 to TRBJ2-2; TCRdb calls TRBD2, which cannot be checked without DNA. The germline V gene has CDR1 MNHEY and CDR2 SVGEGT. The CDR3 is made up of 16 amino acids. The CDR3 reads CASSFGTSGRAGELFF.

The chain recombines TRBV27 with TRBJ2-4. The CDR3 is 16 amino acids. Germline lookup yields CDR1 MNHEY and CDR2 SMNVEV (reference sequence). The CDR3 sequence is CASSFVEAGAKNIQYF.

The chain has TRBV5-1 and TRBJ1-2; the TCRdb D gene call, TRBD1, has no DNA to confirm it. CDR1 is SGHRS and CDR2 is YFSETQ in the germline V gene. The CDR3 covers 13 residues. CDR3 region: CASSLNGGLGYTF.

The chain couples TRBV7-9 to TRBJ2-6; the D call of TRBD1 rests on TCRdb alone, since no DNA is present to check it. The CDR3 sequence is 16 residues long. Germline loops: CDR1 SEHNR, CDR2 FQNEAQ (reference sequence). The CDR3 reads CASTRQGGPGANVLTF.

The gene calls are TRBV9 and TRBJ2-7; with no DNA, the TCRdb D assignment of TRBD2 cannot be verified. Germline V lookup: CDR1 SGDLS, CDR2 YYNGEE. The CDR3 is made up of 14 amino acids. CDR3 residues: CASSVEGLSYEQYF.

V gene TRBV6-1 combines with J gene TRBJ2-1; TCRdb outputs TRBD2, but without DNA this stays unchecked. Per the germline V gene, CDR1 is MNHNS and CDR2 is SASEGT. This CDR3 has 15 amino acids. The CDR3 loop reads CASSERLAGYNEQFF.

The chain carries TRBV4-2 and TRBJ1-2. Germline-derived CDR1 and CDR2 are LGHNA and YNFKEQ. This CDR3 region has 15 residues. The CDR3 sequence is CASSQVKGSAYGYTF.

The rearrangement links TRBV5-1 to TRBJ2-1; TCRdb selects TRBD2, and the lack of DNA leaves this call unchecked. This CDR3 is 18 amino acids long. Germline CDR1 reads SGHRS; CDR2 reads YFSETQ. CDR3: CASSLTRLAGGQGNEQFF.

The V gene is TRBV6-5, the J gene TRBJ2-1; no DNA is available, so the TRBD2 call from TCRdb remains unchecked. The CDR3 totals 16 residues. From germline, CDR1 is MNHEY and CDR2 SVGAGI. The CDR3 reads CASRSMGRGSINEQFF.

The rearrangement uses TRBV7-9 and TRBJ2-1; lacking DNA, the TRBD2 call made by TCRdb goes unchecked. This CDR3 contains 15 residues. Germline CDR1 and CDR2: SEHNR and FQNEAQ (reference sequence). Here the CDR3 reads CASSLSQAGVSEQFF.

This chain uses TRBV15 with TRBJ2-1; TCRdb's D gene call, TRBD1, goes unchecked for lack of DNA. Germline V CDR1 and CDR2: LNHNV, YYDKDF (reference sequence). The CDR3 extends over 16 amino acids. CDR3 amino acids: CATSRDLPGVGYEQFF.

V usage is TRBV5-6 and J usage is TRBJ2-4; TCRdb gives TRBD2 as the D gene, but with no DNA this cannot be confirmed. This CDR3 region has 17 residues. CDR1 SGHDT and CDR2 YYEEEE come from the germline V gene. CDR3 sequence: CASSLRATSSAKNIQYF.

The chain has TRBV7-6 and TRBJ1-4; no DNA is available, so the TRBD1 call from TCRdb remains unchecked. The CDR3 contains 14 residues. Germline CDR1 is SGHVS and CDR2 is FNYEAQ. The CDR3 is CASSLQTGQEKLFF. Full variable domain (outside the CDR3, taken from reference TRBV7-6 and TRBJ1-4): GAGVSQSPRYKVTKRGQDVALRCDPISGHVSLYWYRQALGQGPEFLTYFNYEAQQDKSGLPNDRFSAERPEGSISTLTIQRTEQRDSAMYRCASSLQTGQEKLFFGSGTQLSVL.

The chain has TRBV20-1 and TRBJ1-2; TCRdb's D call, TRBD1, is unchecked because there is no DNA. The CDR3 runs to 14 residues. The germline V gene encodes CDR1 DFQATT and CDR2 SNEGSKA (reference sequence). CDR3 protein: CSASGAGAGSGYTF.

V is TRBV27 and J is TRBJ2-2. This CDR3 has 12 residues. Germline CDR1 MNHEY, CDR2 SMNVEV (reference sequence). CDR3 region: CASSLVGRELFF.